These T cell receptor beta chains were read from a single sample in a study of shared clonotypes between healthy human individuals. Profiling relied on immunoSEQ multiplex PCR, and the TCRdb table lists in-frame clones only, not all of them. This table has under 650,000 clones, 90% to 97% appearing once. The specimen was naive CD4+ T cells sorted from blood. The receptor set was obtained from a woman aged 25 to 39 in good health. The CDR3 runs from the conserved cysteine through the conserved F or W. The D gene is left open where the match is weak. Clone size is not always given. Where it is, it says once, few, many or a class for expanded clones.

V: TRBV27; D: -; size: -; J: TRBJ1-2; DNA: TGTGCCAGCAGTTTAAAGAGGGGAAGGGGAGGGTATGGCTACACCTTC; CDR3: CASSLKRGRGGYGYTF
V: TRBV10-1; D: TRBD2; size: -; J: TRBJ2-1; DNA: TGCGCCAGCAGCGAGGGACTAGCGGGAGTTAATGAGCAGTTCTTC; CDR3: CASSEGLAGVNEQFF
V: TRBV4-1; D: TRBD2; size: -; J: TRBJ2-5; DNA: TGCGCCAGCAGCCAAGATTTGGGCCTATCACTAGCGGGAGAGAAGTACTTC; CDR3: CASSQDLGLSLAGEKYF
V: TRBV28; D: -; size: -; J: TRBJ1-6; DNA: TGTGCCAGCAGTTTAATGGGCTCCTATTCACCCCTCCACTTT; CDR3: CASSLMGSYSPLHF
V: TRBV5-1; D: -; size: once; J: TRBJ1-6; DNA: TGCGCCAGCAGCTCCCGGGACGGTCATAATTCACCCCTCCACTTT; CDR3: CASSSRDGHNSPLHF
V: TRBV10-3; D: -; size: -; J: TRBJ2-5; DNA: TGTGCCATCAGGGATAGCGGACAAGAGACCCAGTACTTC; CDR3: CAIRDSGQETQYF
V: TRBV5-1; D: -; size: once; J: TRBJ2-7; DNA: TGCGCCAGCAGCTTTTCAGGTGATACCTACGAGCAGTACTTC; CDR3: CASSFSGDTYEQYF
V: TRBV30; D: -; size: -; J: TRBJ2-7; DNA: TGTGCCTGGAGGAGAGGGGCAGGTATCGAGCAGTACTTC; CDR3: CAWRRGAGIEQYF
V: TRBV9; D: TRBD2; size: once; J: TRBJ2-7; DNA: TGTGCCAGCAGCCCATTAGCGGGAGCTGGTTACGAGCAGTACTTC; CDR3: CASSPLAGAGYEQYF
V: TRBV30; D: -; size: -; J: TRBJ2-7; DNA: TGTGCCTGGAGTATTACATCGAGCGAGCAGTACTTC; CDR3: CAWSITSSEQYF
V: TRBV7-9; D: -; size: -; J: TRBJ2-7; DNA: TGTGCCAGCAGCCCCCGAGCAGACCTATCCTACGAGCAGTACTTC; CDR3: CASSPRADLSYEQYF
V: TRBV7-9; D: TRBD1; size: -; J: TRBJ2-7; DNA: TGTGCCAGCAGCCCAAGAATGGACAGGGGACAACACGAGCAGTACTTC; CDR3: CASSPRMDRGQHEQYF
V: TRBV27; D: -; size: -; J: TRBJ2-1; DNA: TGTGCCAGCAGACCAGACAGAAGCTCCTACAATGAGCAGTTCTTC; CDR3: CASRPDRSSYNEQFF
V: TRBV29-1; D: -; size: few; J: TRBJ2-7; DNA: TGCAGCGTGCCCGGGACAACCTACGAGCAGTACTTC; CDR3: CSVPGTTYEQYF
V: TRBV30; D: -; size: -; J: TRBJ2-6; DNA: TGTGCCTTCAGGGCCGGGGCCAACGTCCTGACTTTC; CDR3: CAFRAGANVLTF
V: TRBV29-1; D: -; size: -; J: TRBJ1-2; DNA: TGCAGCGTTTACCTACCGAATGTTTATGGCTACACCTTC; CDR3: CSVYLPNVYGYTF
V: TRBV27; D: -; size: -; J: TRBJ1-1; DNA: TGTGCCAGCAGGCCCAACAAGTCCCTGAACACTGAAGCTTTCTTT; CDR3: CASRPNKSLNTEAFF